Included here is one TCR beta chain sequence, with context. Antigen specificity is unknown. This sample was taken from a study of cytomegalovirus exposure and HLA in healthy donors. Points from the study as a whole: Reports credit the classifier with highly specific, highly sensitive diagnosis of cytomegalovirus status.

This CDR3 spans 14 amino acids. V lost 11 bases, J lost 3 bases, and 10 bases stayed unmatched. The V gene's germline CDR1 is LNHDA and CDR2 SQIVND (reference sequence). Sequenced by immunoSEQ multiplex PCR; TCRdb stores in-frame clones only, minus some. The sample includes around 250,000 clones, 85% to 90% of them seen just once. The sample taken for sequencing was PBMCs. This receptor was obtained from a young woman in good health and CMV-seronegative. The chain joins TRBV19 to TRBJ2-1, with 7 positions matching TRBD1. The CDR3 spells CACSPGQIYNEQFF. The CDR3 DNA reads as TGTGCCTGCTCACCGGGACAGATCTACAATGAGCAGTTCTTC.